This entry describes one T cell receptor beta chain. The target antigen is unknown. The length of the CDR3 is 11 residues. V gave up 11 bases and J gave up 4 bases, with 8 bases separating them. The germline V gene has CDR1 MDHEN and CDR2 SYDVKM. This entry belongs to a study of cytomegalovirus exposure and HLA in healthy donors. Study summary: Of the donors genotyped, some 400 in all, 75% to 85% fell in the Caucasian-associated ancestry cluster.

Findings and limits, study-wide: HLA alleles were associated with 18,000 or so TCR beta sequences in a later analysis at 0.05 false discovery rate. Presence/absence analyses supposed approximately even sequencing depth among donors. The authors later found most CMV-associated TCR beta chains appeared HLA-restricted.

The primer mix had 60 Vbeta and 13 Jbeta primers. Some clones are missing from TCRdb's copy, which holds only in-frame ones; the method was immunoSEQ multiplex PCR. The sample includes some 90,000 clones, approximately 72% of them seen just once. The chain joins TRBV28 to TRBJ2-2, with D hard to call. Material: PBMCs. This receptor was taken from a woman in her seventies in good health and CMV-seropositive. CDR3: CAELLTGELFF. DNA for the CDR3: TGTGCCGAGTTGCTCACCGGGGAGCTGTTTTTT.